Each of the 10 T cell receptor beta chains below was sequenced from the same sample in a study of T cells in Graves' hyperthyroidism and ophthalmopathy. Amplification targeted TCR beta CDR3 regions from RNA transcripts. Researchers ran a first-round RT-PCR on the TCR CDR3 using the HTBI primer set. TCRdb fed the multiplex PCR reads into MiXCR, producing one record per CDR3 protein. The table includes under 600,000 distinct CDR3 sequences, 15% to 20% detected once. The material sequenced was blood. All receptors derive from a woman between 40 and 50 years old with Graves' ophthalmopathy.

This clonotype was detected only a few times. The V and J genes are TRBV30 and TRBJ2-7; D gene ambiguous. Per the germline V gene, CDR1 is GTSNPN and CDR2 is SVGIG (reference sequence). With 4 bases removed from V and 0 bases from J, the gap between germline ends came to 10 bases. The CDR3 is made up of 13 amino acids. In nucleotides, the CDR3 is TGTGCCTGGAAGTTCGTCAGCTCCTACGAGCAGTACTTC. The encoded protein is CAWKFVSSYEQYF.

CDR3 amino acids: CASRDARGPLPIKHF. The CDR3 DNA reads TGTGCCAGTAGGGACGCACGGGGCCCCTTACCCATCAAGCATTTT. This rearrangement joins TRBV19 to TRBJ1-5, with D possibly being TRBD1 (5 bases). Trimming removed 6 bases from V and 14 bases from J, with 26 bases in between. The germline V gene has CDR1 LNHDA and CDR2 SQIVND (reference sequence). The CDR3 has 15 residues. The full variable domain, rest sourced from reference TRBV19 and TRBJ1-5, is DGGITQSPKYLFRKEGQNVTLSCEQNLNHDAMYWYRQDPGQGLRLIYYSQIVNDFQKGDIAEGYSVSREKKESFPLTVTSAQKNPTAFYLCASRDARGPLPIKHFGDGTRLSIL.

This clonotype was picked up many times. The chain is built from TRBV20-1 and TRBJ1-2; D possibly corresponds to TRBD1 (5 bases). V gave up 6 bases and J gave up 8 bases, with 16 bases separating them. The length of the CDR3 is 12 residues. The germline gives CDR1 DFQATT, CDR2 SNEGSKA (reference sequence). CDR3 sequence (DNA): TGCAGTGCCCCTTCACAGGATTTGGGCTACACCTTC. It translates to CSAPSQDLGYTF.

V is TRBV28 and J is TRBJ1-4; D is ambiguous. Trimming shortened V by 5 bases and J by 8 bases, and 15 bases separated the two germline ends. CDR1 MDHEN and CDR2 SYDVKM come from the germline V gene. This CDR3 comprises 14 residues. The CDR3: CASSPRRVGEKLFF. In DNA, the CDR3 is TGTGCCAGCAGTCCCCGGAGGGTTGGCGAAAAACTGTTTTTT.

This clonotype occurred many times. V usage is TRBV7-2 and J usage is TRBJ1-2, with D maybe TRBD1 (6 bases). Germline-derived CDR1 and CDR2 are SGHTA and FQGNSA. V was pared by 5 bases and J by 6 bases, with 19 bases between. The CDR3 totals 15 residues. The DNA of the CDR3 is TGTGCCAGCAGCCTACCCGGGACACAGGCAGATGGCTACACCTTC. It translates to CASSLPGTQADGYTF.

This clonotype has just one count. The rearrangement joins TRBV5-4 to TRBJ2-5; no reliable D call. The CDR3 consists of 15 residues. V was shortened by 6 bases and J by 2 bases, with 17 bases between the two germline ends. Germline V gene lookup returns CDR1 SGHNT and CDR2 YYREEE (reference sequence). The CDR3 DNA reads TGTGCCAGCACCCCGAACCTAGGATTACAAGAGACCCAGTACTTC. This translates into CASTPNLGLQETQYF.

With respect to this clonotype: A clone one base away is much larger, so this may be a read error. The gene calls are TRBV6-2 or TRBV6-3 and TRBJ1-3; 7 bases align to TRBD1. The CDR3 runs 16 residues. From germline, CDR1 is MNHEY and CDR2 SVGEGT. CDR3 in DNA: TGTGCCGGCAGTTATCTCCGGGACAGCTCTGGAAACACCATATATTTT. This codes for CAGSYLRDSSGNTIYF.

This clonotype was recorded a few times. This chain uses TRBV10-2 with TRBJ1-1; no reliable D call. Trimming shortened V by 5 bases and J by 1 base, and 11 bases separated the two germline ends. Germline lookup yields CDR1 WSHSY and CDR2 SAAADI. This CDR3 comprises 14 residues. In DNA form, the CDR3 reads TGCGCCAGCAGTCTGACCCAGCCGAACACTGAAGCTTTCTTT. This sequence encodes CASSLTQPNTEAFF.

The sample holds a few counts of this clonotype. The chain has TRBV7-8 and TRBJ2-7; maybe TRBD2 (5 bases). The germline gives CDR1 SGHVS, CDR2 FQNEAQ. This CDR3 is built from 16 residues. Trimming cost V 4 bases and J 7 bases, with 23 bases left between them. The CDR3 loop reads CASSSPKPWETGEQYF. Here the CDR3 DNA reads TGTGCCAGCAGCTCTCCGAAACCATGGGAGACGGGGGAGCAGTACTTC.

This clonotype was seen more than once but under ten times. CDR3 sequence reads: CSARATGVGNQPQHF. The CDR3 DNA follows: TGCAGTGCTAGAGCGACAGGGGTCGGCAATCAGCCCCAGCATTTT. V usage is TRBV20-1 and J usage is TRBJ1-5, with 8 bases fitting TRBD1. This CDR3 region has 15 residues. V shed 1 base and J 2 bases; nucleotides not matched to a gene: 4. CDR1 DFQATT and CDR2 SNEGSKA come from the germline V gene (reference sequence).